Listed here is a single T cell receptor beta chain. Its target is not known. Repertoires were generated with immunoSEQ multiplex PCR, while TCRdb's copy carries only in-frame clones and drops some. Counted here are around 40,000 clones, around 79% occurring once; the ten biggest clones make up approximately 0.78%. The data belong to a study of memory CD4+ T cells and cytomegalovirus serostatus. The wider study: This sample comes from healthy Belgian adults, 8 to 10 CMV seropositive, around 26 seronegative. Study-wide points: CMV serostatus prediction reached median AUC about 0.95, or 0.9 with US-trained model.

The CDR3 extends over 13 amino acids. From germline, CDR1 is MGHDK and CDR2 SYGVNS. V shed 8 bases and J 0 bases; nucleotides not matched to a gene: 4. The sort gate was single viable CD3+CD4+CD8-CD45RO+ cells for memory CD4+ T cells. Serum IgG to CMV pp150, pp28, p38 and p52 defined serostatus. CD4+ T cells were isolated by positive magnetic selection. The origin of this receptor is an adult in good health and CMV-seronegative. This sequence joins TRBV25-1 and TRBJ2-7; 7 nucleotides align to TRBD1. Sequenced input: memory CD4+ T cells from blood. The CDR3, as DNA: TGTGCCAGCGGAACAGGGGCCTCCTACGAGCAGTACTTC. It is translated as CASGTGASYEQYF.